Listed here are 31 T cell receptor beta chains from one sample, sequenced in a study of cytomegalovirus exposure and HLA in healthy donors. Vbeta (60) and Jbeta (13) primers were used in the PCR. Data came from immunoSEQ multiplex PCR; TCRdb stores just in-frame clones and leaves some out. The sample comprises about 130,000 clones, around 75% of which are singletons, and over 4% rests with the top ten. Sequenced sample: PBMCs. These receptors all stem from a man in his 60s in good health and CMV-seropositive.

V usage is TRBV4-1 and J usage is TRBJ1-5; 11 bases match TRBD1. Germline CDR1 reads MGHRA; CDR2 reads YSYEKL. After removal of 2 bases from V and 14 bases from J, the junction contained 8 bases not matched to a gene. The CDR3 loop spans 14 amino acids. The CDR3 loop reads CASSQTPRDRGEHF. CDR3 coding DNA: TGCGCCAGCAGCCAAACGCCCCGGGACAGGGGGGAGCATTTT.

The chain couples TRBV23-1 to TRBJ1-2, with 11 bases that match TRBD1. TRBV23-1 is recorded as an ORF, its role being uncertain. The CDR3 sequence is 15 residues long. V dropped 0 bases and J dropped 4; count of bases not matched to a gene: 1. This CDR3 reads CASSQSGQGVYGYTF. The CDR3 DNA is TGCGCCAGCAGTCAATCGGGACAGGGGGTCTATGGCTACACCTTC.

This clone was seen a handful of times. The chain uses TRBV29-1 and TRBJ1-1, with D uncertain. Germline V CDR1 and CDR2: SQVTM, ANQGSEA. V was shortened by 7 bases and J by 2 bases, with 5 bases between the two germline ends. This CDR3 spans 10 amino acids. CDR3 region: CSGLNTEAFF. In DNA form, the CDR3 reads TGCAGCGGTCTTAACACTGAAGCTTTCTTT.

This clone showed up just once. The chain employs TRBV5-1 and TRBJ1-4; possibly TRBD1 for D (5 bases). Germline assignment: CDR1 SGHRS and CDR2 YFSETQ. The CDR3 totals 16 residues. Trimming removed 4 bases from V and 7 bases from J, with 20 bases in between. The CDR3 reads CASSPPPGGPTEKLFF. As DNA, the CDR3 is TGCGCCAGCAGCCCGCCCCCCGGGGGACCGACTGAAAAACTGTTTTTT.

The V and J genes are TRBV4-1 and TRBJ2-7, with TRBD2 matching over 10 bases. Trimming cost V 4 bases and J 1 base; bases outside gene matches: 4. The germline gives CDR1 MGHRA, CDR2 YSYEKL. There are 15 residues in the CDR3. CDR3 DNA sequence: TGCGCCAGCAGCCGGCCGGGACTAGCGTCCTACGAGCAGTACTTC. This codes for CASSRPGLASYEQYF.

As DNA, the CDR3 is TGTGCCAGCAGTTATGAAATAGCGGGGGCTAGCACAGATACGCAGTATTTT. Its translation is CASSYEIAGASTDTQYF. The chain has TRBV28 and TRBJ2-3, with TRBD2 identical over 9 bases. CDR3 length: 17 amino acids. Trimming took 4 bases from V and 0 from J; bases not matched to a gene: 8. The germline V gene has CDR1 MDHEN and CDR2 SYDVKM.

The chain uses TRBV6-5 and TRBJ1-2; 8 positions match TRBD1. Per the germline V gene, CDR1 is MNHEY and CDR2 is SVGAGI. This CDR3 region has 14 residues. After removal of 0 bases from V and 4 bases from J, the junction contained 1 base not matched to a gene. CDR3 amino acids: CASSYSTGGYGYTF. CDR3 DNA: TGTGCCAGCAGTTACTCCACAGGGGGCTATGGCTACACCTTC.

On this clone: The sample has other DNA sequences that encode this CDR3 too. This chain connects TRBV6-5 to TRBJ1-6, with 8 bases aligning to TRBD1. The CDR3 contains 15 residues. Per the germline V gene, CDR1 is MNHEY and CDR2 is SVGAGI. After removal of 8 bases from V and 3 bases from J, the junction contained 6 bases not matched to a gene. In nucleotides, the CDR3 is TGTGCCAGCCAGGGGGCGCAGGGCTATAATTCACCCCTCCACTTT. As protein: CASQGAQGYNSPLHF.

The V and J genes are TRBV28 and TRBJ1-1; tentatively, D is TRBD1 (6 bases). V lost 4 bases and J lost 1, with 10 bases in between. Germline V lookup: CDR1 MDHEN, CDR2 SYDVKM. The CDR3 has 14 residues. CDR3 sequence: CASSSGTKNTEAFF. The CDR3 nucleotides read TGTGCCAGCAGTTCGGGGACAAAGAACACTGAAGCTTTCTTT.

This chain connects TRBV4-1 to TRBJ1-1, with D possibly TRBD1 on 5 matching bases. Germline V gives CDR1 MGHRA, CDR2 YSYEKL. V lost 3 bases, J lost 0 bases, and 17 bases lay in between. This CDR3 is built from 17 residues. CDR3 nucleotides: TGCGCCAGCAGCCACCTCGTCCGGGGGGGTATGAACACTGAAGCTTTCTTT. Translated, it gives CASSHLVRGGMNTEAFF.

In this sample, this clone turned up a few times. The chain employs TRBV5-1 and TRBJ1-4; D is undetermined. The CDR3 consists of 11 residues. The ends were cut back, 7 bases at V and 7 bases at J, with 8 bases in the middle. CDR1 SGHRS and CDR2 YFSETQ come from the germline V gene. DNA for the CDR3: TGCGCCAGCTCATCGGGTGAAAAACTGTTTTTT. Its translation: CASSSGEKLFF.

The J gene is TRBJ1-3, the V gene TRBV4-1, with TRBD1 as a possible D gene (5 bases). Looked up from germline, CDR1 is MGHRA and CDR2 is YSYEKL. Trimming removed 0 bases at V and 2 bases at J, with 14 bases between. This CDR3 is 17 amino acids long. The CDR3 DNA is TGCGCCAGCAGCCAAGATTATCCGTTGGGGCCTGGAAACACCATATATTTT. Translation gives CASSQDYPLGPGNTIYF.

The gene calls are TRBV19 and TRBJ2-5, with 9 bases fitting TRBD2. Germline V gene sequence: CDR1 LNHDA, CDR2 SQIVND (reference sequence). The CDR3 extends over 15 amino acids. The ends lost 4 bases at V and 5 bases at J; junction bases unmatched: 8. The CDR3 DNA reads as TGTGCCAGTAGTACAGGGACTAGCACTTCGGAGACCCAGTACTTC. It is translated as CASSTGTSTSETQYF.

This chain links TRBV30 with TRBJ2-3, with 7 bases lining up with TRBD2. The CDR3 has 13 residues. Trimming at V came to 0 bases and at J to 6 bases, leaving 3 bases not matched to a gene. Germline-derived CDR1 and CDR2 are GTSNPN and SVGIG (reference sequence). The CDR3 sequence is CAWSVLRGDTQYF. CDR3 in DNA: TGTGCCTGGAGTGTTTTGCGGGGGGATACGCAGTATTTT.

The chain is built from TRBV21-1 and TRBJ1-6. TRBV21-1 represents a pseudogene. This CDR3 region has 13 residues. CDR3 nucleotides: TGTGCCAGCAGCAAAGTAACGAGACTACCCCTCCACTTT. It encodes CASSKVTRLPLHF.

The CDR3 region is CASSLVGGARDTEAFF. CDR3 nucleotides: TGTGCCAGCAGCTTAGTAGGGGGCGCGAGGGACACTGAAGCTTTCTTT. V is TRBV7-9 and J is TRBJ1-1, with 7 bases identical to TRBD1. The CDR3 sequence is 16 residues long. Trimming took 1 base from V and 3 from J; bases not matched to a gene: 8. Germline V gene sequence: CDR1 SEHNR, CDR2 FQNEAQ (reference sequence).

The chain combines TRBV29-1 with TRBJ1-4; 10 nucleotides align to TRBD1. The V segment lost 1 base and the J segment 7 bases; nucleotides outside the gene matches: 6. This CDR3 comprises 15 residues. Germline V gene lookup returns CDR1 SQVTM and CDR2 ANQGSEA. The CDR3 here is CSVEGRQGAREKLFF. The DNA of the CDR3 is TGCAGCGTTGAAGGGCGACAGGGGGCTCGTGAAAAACTGTTTTTT.

The genes are TRBV4-2 and TRBJ1-1, with a possible D match to TRBD1 (5 bases). CDR3 length: 14 residues. CDR1 and CDR2 from the germline V gene are LGHNA and YNFKEQ. Between the trimmed V and J ends, which lost 1 base and 4 bases, there was a span of 10 bases. DNA of the CDR3: TGTGCCAGCAGCCAAGTAGCCGGGGGCACTGAAGCTTTCTTT. It encodes CASSQVAGGTEAFF.

The J gene is TRBJ2-1, the V gene TRBV15; D unresolved. Trimming removed 0 bases from V and 0 bases from J, with 9 bases in between. CDR1 is LNHNV, CDR2 YYDKDF, per germline (reference sequence). This CDR3 comprises 16 residues. The CDR3 region is CATSRDIGSSYNEQFF. DNA for the CDR3: TGTGCCACCAGCAGAGATATCGGTAGCTCCTACAATGAGCAGTTCTTC. Complete variable domain (other parts from reference TRBV15 and TRBJ2-1): DAMVIQNPRYQVTQFGKPVTLSCSQTLNHNVMYWYQQKSSQAPKLLFHYYDKDFNNEADTPDNFQSRRPNTSFCFLDIRSPGLGDTAMYLCATSRDIGSSYNEQFFGPGTRLTVL.

As DNA, the CDR3 is TGCGCCAGCAGCTTCGGACAGGACTACTATGGCTACACCTTC. Translation gives CASSFGQDYYGYTF. The chain joins TRBV5-1 to TRBJ1-2, with TRBD1 matching 7 bases. The CDR3 consists of 14 residues. Trimming removed 2 bases from V and 3 bases from J; junction bases left unmatched: 4. Germline V gene lookup returns CDR1 SGHRS and CDR2 YFSETQ.

The chain couples TRBV9 to TRBJ1-1; tentatively, D is TRBD1 (6 bases). V gave up 3 bases and J gave up 8 bases, with 17 bases separating them. Germline CDR1 and CDR2: SGDLS and YYNGEE. This CDR3 is 14 amino acids long. The CDR3 loop reads CASSALGQTGEAFF. The CDR3 region has the DNA TGTGCCAGCAGCGCCCTAGGACAGACTGGGGAAGCTTTCTTT.

The chain has TRBV6-5 and TRBJ1-2; the match to TRBD1 covers 8 bases. The V gene's germline CDR1 is MNHEY and CDR2 SVGAGI. V lost 2 bases to trimming and J lost 12 bases; unmatched junction nucleotides: 8. The CDR3 runs to 13 residues. The DNA of the CDR3 is TGTGCCAGCAGTTACCGGACAGGGAGGGACAACACCTTC. Amino acids: CASSYRTGRDNTF.

The sample holds one count of this clone. The chain couples TRBV10-3 to TRBJ1-5; 8 nucleotides agree with TRBD1. The V gene end was trimmed by 5 bases and the J gene end by 5 bases; junction bases not matched to a gene: 2. The germline V gene has CDR1 ENHRY and CDR2 SYGVKD. CDR3 size: 13 residues. CDR3 protein: CAISMDRDQPQHF. The CDR3 DNA sequence: TGTGCCATCAGTATGGACAGGGATCAGCCCCAGCATTTT.

The chain combines TRBV18 with TRBJ1-3; the D gene is possibly TRBD1 (5 bases). Trimming cost V 3 bases and J 0 bases, with 6 bases left between them. The germline V gene encodes CDR1 KGHSH and CDR2 LQKENI. This CDR3 spans 14 amino acids. CDR3 region: CASSPDTSGNTIYF. Here the CDR3 DNA reads TGTGCCAGCTCACCGGACACCTCTGGAAACACCATATATTTT.

The V and J genes are TRBV29-1 and TRBJ2-7; TRBD2 aligns across 11 bases. The length of the CDR3 is 15 residues. V dropped 7 bases and J dropped 3; count of bases not matched to a gene: 11. The V gene's germline CDR1 is SQVTM and CDR2 ANQGSEA. Here the CDR3 reads CSALHMGTSGYEQYF. The CDR3, as DNA: TGCAGCGCCTTACACATGGGGACTAGCGGCTACGAGCAGTACTTC.

This clone was detected only a few times. Other DNA sequences in this sample translate to the same CDR3. The chain carries TRBV2 and TRBJ1-1; maybe TRBD1 (6 bases). Trimming pared 6 bases from V and 1 base from J, leaving 9 bases between. Germline V gene sequence: CDR1 SNHLY, CDR2 FYNNEI. This CDR3 region has 13 residues. The CDR3 is CASRGQPNTEAFF. In DNA, the CDR3 is TGTGCCAGCAGGGGACAACCGAACACTGAAGCTTTCTTT.

The J gene is TRBJ2-1, the V gene TRBV27; D possibly corresponds to TRBD2 (7 bases). The CDR3 contains 14 residues. Trimming took 2 bases from V and 5 from J, leaving 10 bases between them. Germline-derived CDR1 and CDR2 are MNHEY and SMNVEV (reference sequence). This CDR3 reads CASSLAGDNNEQFF. The CDR3 bases are TGTGCCAGCAGTTTAGCGGGGGACAACAATGAGCAGTTCTTC.

This clone appeared once. The chain is built from TRBV29-1 and TRBJ2-2; D is possibly TRBD2 (5 bases). CDR3 length: 11 residues. V was shortened by 7 bases and J by 6 bases, with 9 bases between the two germline ends. The V gene's germline CDR1 is SQVTM and CDR2 ANQGSEA. The CDR3 sequence: CSGEGAGELFF. CDR3 DNA: TGCAGCGGCGAGGGAGCCGGGGAGCTGTTTTTT.

The genes are TRBV10-1 and TRBJ1-2; no definite D call. The CDR3 has 8 amino acids. Germline values: CDR1 WNHNN, CDR2 SYGVQD (reference sequence). CDR3 sequence reads: CDSGGYTF. The CDR3 DNA reads TGCGACTCGGGTGGCTACACCTTC.

The rearrangement joins TRBV5-1 to TRBJ2-3; D gene unclear. The CDR3 sequence is 12 residues long. Germline assignment: CDR1 SGHRS and CDR2 YFSETQ. The V and J ends lost 1 base and 6 bases respectively, with 6 bases between them. The DNA of the CDR3 is TGCGCCAGCAGCTTGAGAGGTGATACGCAGTATTTT. This codes for CASSLRGDTQYF.

This clone appeared a few times. This rearrangement joins TRBV5-6 to TRBJ2-7; D gene uncertain. This CDR3 has 11 amino acids. Germline V gene sequence: CDR1 SGHDT, CDR2 YYEEEE. Trimming left V 4 bases short and J 1 base short, with 3 bases between. The CDR3 region has the DNA TGTGCCAGCAGCCGTTCCTACGAGCAGTACTTC. This sequence encodes CASSRSYEQYF. The full variable domain, rest sourced from reference TRBV5-6 and TRBJ2-7, is DAGVTQSPTHLIKTRGQQVTLRCSPKSGHDTVSWYQQALGQGPQFIFQYYEEEERQRGNFPDRFSGHQFPNYSSELNVNALLLGDSALYLCASSRSYEQYFGPGTRLTVT.